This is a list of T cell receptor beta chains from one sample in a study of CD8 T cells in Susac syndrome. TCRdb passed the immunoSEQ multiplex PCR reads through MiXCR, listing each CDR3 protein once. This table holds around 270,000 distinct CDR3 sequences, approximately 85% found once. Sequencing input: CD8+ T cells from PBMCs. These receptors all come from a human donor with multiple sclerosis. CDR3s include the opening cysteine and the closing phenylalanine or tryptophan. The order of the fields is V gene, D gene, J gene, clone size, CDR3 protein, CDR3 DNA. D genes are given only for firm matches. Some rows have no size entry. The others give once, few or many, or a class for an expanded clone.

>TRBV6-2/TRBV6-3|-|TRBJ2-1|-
CASNPASGEPFKWEQFF
TGTGCCAGCAATCCCGCATCAGGCGAGCCTTTTAAATGGGAGCAGTTCTTC
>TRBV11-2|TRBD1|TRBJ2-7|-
CASSARTGGVYEQYF
TGTGCCAGCAGCGCTCGGACAGGGGGCGTATACGAGCAGTACTTC
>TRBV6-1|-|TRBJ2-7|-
CASSVTESYEQYF
TGTGCCAGCAGTGTGACGGAATCCTACGAGCAGTACTTC
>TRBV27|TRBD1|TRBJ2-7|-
CASSRTGWNEQYF
TGTGCCAGCTCGCGGACAGGGTGGAACGAGCAGTACTTC
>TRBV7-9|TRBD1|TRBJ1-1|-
CASSPGTGVTEAFF
TGTGCCAGCAGCCCTGGGACAGGGGTGACTGAAGCTTTCTTT
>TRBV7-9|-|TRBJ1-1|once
CASSLRFPPATEAFF
TGTGCCAGCAGCTTACGGTTCCCTCCGGCCACTGAAGCTTTCTTT
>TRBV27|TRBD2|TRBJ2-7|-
CASKTHGTSYEQYF
TGTGCCAGCAAAACCCACGGGACTAGCTACGAGCAGTACTTC
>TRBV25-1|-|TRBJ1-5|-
CASSEGSFMQPQHF
TGTGCCAGCAGTGAAGGCAGCTTTATGCAGCCCCAGCATTTT
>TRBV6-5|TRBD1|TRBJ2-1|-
CASSYAGGISYNEQFF
TGTGCCAGCAGTTACGCAGGGGGCATTTCCTACAATGAGCAGTTCTTC
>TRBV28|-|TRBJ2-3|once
CASSLGAVTGTDTQYF
TGTGCCAGCAGTTTAGGGGCGGTCACTGGGACAGATACGCAGTATTTT
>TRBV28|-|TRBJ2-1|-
CASSTALVRSGGSYNEQFF
TGTGCCAGCAGTACGGCCCTCGTACGGAGTGGCGGGTCATACAATGAGCAGTTCTTC
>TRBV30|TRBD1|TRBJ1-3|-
CAWGTGIGNTIYF
TGTGCCTGGGGGACAGGGATCGGAAACACCATATATTTT
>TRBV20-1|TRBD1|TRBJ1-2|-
CSARALGQGVGGYTF
TGCAGTGCTAGAGCCCTAGGACAGGGCGTAGGAGGCTACACCTTC
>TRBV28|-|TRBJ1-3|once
CASTPAGKSNTIYF
TGTGCCAGCACTCCGGCAGGCAAGTCGAACACCATATATTTT
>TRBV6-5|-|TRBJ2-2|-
CASSYSIARTLNTGELFF
TGTGCCAGCAGTTACTCAATTGCCCGGACACTGAACACCGGGGAGCTGTTTTTT
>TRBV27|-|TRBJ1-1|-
CATGWREDTEAFF
TGTGCCACCGGCTGGCGGGAGGACACTGAAGCTTTCTTT
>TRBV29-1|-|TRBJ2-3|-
CSAVISSGPDTQYF
TGCAGCGCCGTCATTAGCTCTGGTCCCGATACGCAGTATTTT
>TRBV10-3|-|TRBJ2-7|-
CAIQGGSHVYEQYF
TGTGCCATCCAAGGGGGGTCCCACGTATACGAGCAGTACTTC
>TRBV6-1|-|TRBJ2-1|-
CASSEGEGSGNEQFF
TGTGCCAGCAGTGAAGGCGAGGGTTCAGGCAATGAGCAGTTCTTC
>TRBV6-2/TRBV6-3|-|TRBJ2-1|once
CASSPRSVYNEQFF
TGTGCCAGCAGCCCACGATCCGTCTACAATGAGCAGTTCTTC
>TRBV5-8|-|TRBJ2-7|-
CASSLGASKQYF
TGTGCCAGCAGCTTGGGGGCGTCAAAGCAGTACTTC
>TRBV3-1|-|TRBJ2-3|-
CASSQIVLVAQYF
TGTGCCAGCAGCCAAATCGTCCTAGTGGCGCAGTATTTT
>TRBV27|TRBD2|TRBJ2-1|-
CASSLLAGALYNEQFF
TGTGCCAGCAGTTTATTAGCGGGAGCGCTCTACAATGAGCAGTTCTTC
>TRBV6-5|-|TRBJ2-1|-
CASSYSWRGEQFF
TGTGCCAGCAGTTACTCATGGCGGGGTGAGCAGTTCTTC
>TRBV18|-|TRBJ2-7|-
CASSPTDSQPFYEQYF
TGTGCCAGCTCACCAACTGACAGCCAACCATTCTACGAGCAGTACTTC
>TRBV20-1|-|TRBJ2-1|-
CSARDRALPYNEQFF
TGCAGTGCTAGAGATCGGGCTTTACCTTACAATGAGCAGTTCTTC
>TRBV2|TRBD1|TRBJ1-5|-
CASRTSTGHQPQHF
TGTGCCAGCAGGACCTCGACAGGGCATCAGCCCCAGCATTTT
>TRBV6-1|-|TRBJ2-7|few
CASSGLGPVYEQYF
TGTGCCAGCAGTGGGCTCGGGCCGGTCTACGAGCAGTACTTC
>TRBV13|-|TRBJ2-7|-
CASSLNRVAYEQYF
TGTGCCAGCAGCTTAAACAGGGTCGCCTACGAGCAGTACTTC
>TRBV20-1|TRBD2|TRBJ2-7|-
CSARDGTSGRNSYEQYF
TGCAGTGCTAGAGACGGGACTAGCGGGAGGAACTCCTACGAGCAGTACTTC
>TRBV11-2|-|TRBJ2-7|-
CASSSQWDAAKYF
TGTGCCAGCAGCTCCCAGTGGGACGCGGCGAAGTACTTC
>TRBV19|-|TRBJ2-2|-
CASSIAHTNTGELFF
TGTGCCAGTAGTATAGCCCACACCAACACCGGGGAGCTGTTTTTT
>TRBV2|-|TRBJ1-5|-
CASSEFPLRGQPQHF
TGTGCCAGCAGTGAATTTCCCCTACGAGGTCAGCCCCAGCATTTT
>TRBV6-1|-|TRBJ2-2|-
CASLRSANTGELFF
TGTGCCAGCCTCCGGAGCGCGAACACCGGGGAGCTGTTTTTT
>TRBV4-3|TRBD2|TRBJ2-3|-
CASSQVVAGGADTQYF
TGCGCCAGCAGCCAAGTTGTAGCGGGAGGCGCAGATACGCAGTATTTT
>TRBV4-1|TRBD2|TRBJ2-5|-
CASSQDEGGRAEETQYF
TGCGCCAGCAGCCAAGATGAAGGCGGGAGGGCCGAAGAGACCCAGTACTTC
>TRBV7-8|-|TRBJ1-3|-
CASSFSWAGASGNTIYF
TGTGCCAGCAGCTTTTCTTGGGCAGGGGCTTCTGGAAACACCATATATTTT
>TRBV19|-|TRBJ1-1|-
CASSPNTGPFEAFF
TGTGCCAGTAGCCCTAACACAGGACCCTTTGAAGCTTTCTTT
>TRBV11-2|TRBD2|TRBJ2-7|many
CASSLAGEQYF
TGTGCCAGCAGTTTAGCGGGGGAGCAGTACTTC
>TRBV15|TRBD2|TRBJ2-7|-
CATSRDSLAGGAYEQYF
TGTGCCACCAGCAGAGATAGTCTAGCGGGAGGGGCCTACGAGCAGTACTTC
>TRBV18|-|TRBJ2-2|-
CASSPPVGERDTGELFF
TGTGCCAGCTCACCACCGGTCGGCGAGAGAGACACCGGGGAGCTGTTTTTT
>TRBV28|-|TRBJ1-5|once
CASSRFFGNQPQHF
TGTGCCAGCAGCAGGTTTTTCGGCAATCAGCCCCAGCATTTT
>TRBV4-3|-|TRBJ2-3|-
CASSQLIGGPGTDTQYF
TGCGCCAGCAGCCAACTAATAGGGGGGCCTGGCACAGATACGCAGTATTTT
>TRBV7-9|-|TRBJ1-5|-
CASSLGQVDSNQPQHF
TGTGCCAGCAGCTTAGGGCAGGTTGATAGCAATCAGCCCCAGCATTTT
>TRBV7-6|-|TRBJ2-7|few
CASSLGPSSYEQYF
TGTGCCAGCAGCTTAGGACCGAGCTCCTACGAGCAGTACTTC
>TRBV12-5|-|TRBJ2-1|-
CASGPDRYNEQFF
TGTGCTAGTGGTCCTGACAGATACAATGAGCAGTTCTTC
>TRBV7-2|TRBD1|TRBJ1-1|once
CASSLGWDGQGARTEAFF
TGTGCCAGCAGCTTAGGCTGGGATGGACAGGGGGCGCGAACTGAAGCTTTCTTT
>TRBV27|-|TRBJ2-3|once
CASSLYPDTQYF
TGTGCCAGCAGTTTATATCCAGATACGCAGTATTTT
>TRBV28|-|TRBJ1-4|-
CASRPPGEPNEKLFF
TGTGCCAGCAGACCCCCGGGGGAGCCTAATGAAAAACTGTTTTTT
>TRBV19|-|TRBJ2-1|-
CASSSRGVSADEQFF
TGTGCCAGTAGTAGTCGGGGTGTCTCGGCGGATGAGCAGTTCTTC
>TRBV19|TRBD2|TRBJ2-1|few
CASGLADYNEQFF
TGTGCCAGTGGGCTAGCGGATTACAATGAGCAGTTCTTC
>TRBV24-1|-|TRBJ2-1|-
CATSNREGSVYSALYNEQFF
TGTGCCACCAGTAACAGGGAAGGGTCGGTCTATTCCGCTTTATACAATGAGCAGTTCTTC